The clone carrying this TCR beta chain was observed a single time. As processed by the authors: By means of reference gene primer amplification, nucleated cell counts were estimated. Assay: immunoSEQ multiplex PCR; the TCRdb copy retains only in-frame clones and omits some. The V and J calls and clone size were taken over from that table, and D and trimming were inferred from the DNA. The sample holds approximately 140,000 clones, about nine tenths seen once. The data were taken from a study of blood T cell repertoires in COVID-19. Study-wide background: The origin of the acute and convalescent COVID-19 samples was the United States, Italy and Spain. T cells, B-cell-depleted T cells, or PBMCs supplied cDNA or gDNA.

Per the germline V gene, CDR1 is WNHNN and CDR2 is SYGVQD (reference sequence). The CDR3 has 15 residues. With 3 bases clipped from V and 4 bases from J, the junction kept 6 bases outside the gene matches. V usage is TRBV10-1 and J usage is TRBJ1-2; 9 nucleotides align to TRBD1. The TCR sequence derives from a man between 50 and 59 years old with active or convalescent COVID-19. The source material was peripheral blood. In DNA form, the CDR3 reads TGCGCCAGCAGTGATTTGGACAGGGGTGTCTATGGCTACACCTTC. Amino acids: CASSDLDRGVYGYTF.